Included here is one T cell receptor (beta chain) sequence, with context. This sample was included in a study of cytomegalovirus exposure and HLA in healthy donors. The V end was cut by 4 bases, the J end by 3 bases, with 7 bases between. This CDR3 has 12 amino acids. Looked up from germline, CDR1 is MDHEN and CDR2 is SYDVKM. Vbeta (60) and Jbeta (13) primers were used in the PCR. Data came from immunoSEQ multiplex PCR; TCRdb stores just in-frame clones and leaves some out. The sample consists of around 120,000 clones, over 60% of them appearing once. The receptor was derived from a female donor in good health and CMV-seropositive. Sequences were obtained from PBMCs. J is TRBJ2-7 and V is TRBV28; no definite D call. The DNA for the CDR3 is TGTGCCAGCAGTTCGAACAGCTACGAGCAGTACTTC. The encoded protein is CASSSNSYEQYF.